These 20 T cell receptor beta chains were all obtained from the same sample, sequenced in a study of control samples from healthy donors and cancer patients. Measured with immunoSEQ multiplex PCR; TCRdb has only the in-frame clones, and not every one. The table includes about 170,000 clones, 91% detected once. Sequencing was performed on blood. These receptors were collected from a woman aged 30 to 39 in good health.

The chain couples TRBV4-3 to TRBJ2-1; TRBD2 aligns across 8 bases. In germline, CDR1 is LGHNA, CDR2 YSLEER. With V trimmed by 2 bases and J by 4 bases, 7 bases remained unmatched. The CDR3 length is 16 residues. CDR3: CASSQWVREGYNEQFF. CDR3 sequence (DNA): TGCGCCAGCAGCCAATGGGTACGGGAGGGGTACAATGAGCAGTTCTTC.

This clone counts as medium-sized (0.01 to 0.1%). V is TRBV2 and J is TRBJ2-7; TRBD2 is a possible D gene (5 bases). CDR1 and CDR2 (germline): SNHLY, FYNNEI. V lost 6 bases and J 5 bases, leaving 11 bases between the germline ends. This CDR3 is 12 amino acids long. The CDR3 sequence is CASSPSGNEQYF. CDR3 in DNA: TGTGCCAGCAGCCCTTCGGGGAACGAGCAGTACTTC.

The chain has TRBV6-5 and TRBJ2-5; unclear D gene. In germline, CDR1 is MNHEY, CDR2 SVGAGI. CDR3 size: 14 residues. Trimming took off 2 bases at V and 1 base at J, with 8 bases between the two ends. The CDR3 region is CASSYGRFQETQYF. The DNA for the CDR3 is TGTGCCAGCAGTTACGGACGGTTCCAAGAGACCCAGTACTTC.

V gene TRBV2 combines with J gene TRBJ2-3, with 8 nucleotides matching TRBD1. The CDR3 has 15 residues. V lost 2 bases and J lost 2; bases outside the gene matches: 3. The germline gives CDR1 SNHLY, CDR2 FYNNEI. CDR3 residues: CASSEWQGATDTQYF. In nucleotides, the CDR3 is TGTGCCAGCAGTGAATGGCAGGGGGCCACAGATACGCAGTATTTT.

The chain recombines TRBV5-8 with TRBJ2-3; maybe TRBD1 (6 bases). Germline assignment: CDR1 SGHTS and CDR2 YDEGEE. The CDR3 has 15 residues. V lost 2 bases and J lost 0, with 10 bases in between. The CDR3 sequence: CASSLRQGSTDTQYF. CDR3 nucleotides: TGTGCCAGCAGCTTACGGCAGGGGAGCACAGATACGCAGTATTTT.

CDR3 loop: CASSYETGNEKLFF. In DNA, the CDR3 is TGTGCCAGCAGTTACGAGACAGGGAATGAAAAACTGTTTTTT. The chain recombines TRBV6-5 with TRBJ1-4; 7 nucleotides line up with TRBD1. CDR1 is MNHEY and CDR2 is SVGAGI in the germline V gene. This CDR3 region has 14 residues. V lost 2 bases to trimming and J lost 5 bases; unmatched junction nucleotides: 2.

The chain recombines TRBV28 with TRBJ1-3, with TRBD1 as a possible D gene (5 bases). The V gene lost 3 bases and the J gene lost 4 bases, with 10 bases spanning the gap. This CDR3 spans 14 amino acids. Germline V gives CDR1 MDHEN, CDR2 SYDVKM. CDR3 region: CASSFREYGNTIYF. CDR3 in DNA: TGTGCCAGCAGTTTCAGGGAATACGGAAACACCATATATTTT. The entire variable domain, with the rest obtained from reference TRBV28 and TRBJ1-3, is as follows: DVKVTQSSRYLVKRTGEKVFLECVQDMDHENMFWYRQDPGLGLRLIYFSYDVKMKEKGDIPEGYSVSREKKERFSLILESASTNQTSMYLCASSFREYGNTIYFGEGSWLTVV.

Details on this clone: Other DNA sequences in the same sample also yield this CDR3. The chain couples TRBV10-1 to TRBJ2-7; D is possibly TRBD2 (6 bases). CDR1 is WNHNN, CDR2 SYGVQD, per germline (reference sequence). CDR3 length: 13 residues. V shed 3 bases and J shed 2 bases, with 8 bases lying between them. The CDR3, as DNA: TGCGCCAGCAGTGACGGAGGGGCCTACGAGCAGTACTTC. It is translated as CASSDGGAYEQYF.

The V call is TRBV28, the J call TRBJ1-5, with TRBD1 identical over 10 bases. The CDR3 has 15 amino acids. V was clipped by 6 bases and J by 4 bases; unmatched bases: 6. Germline V gives CDR1 MDHEN, CDR2 SYDVKM. The CDR3 DNA reads as TGTGCCAGCAGGGAAGGGACAGGGGTAAATCAGCCCCAGCATTTT. Translating gives CASREGTGVNQPQHF.

This chain uses TRBV7-9 with TRBJ2-1; 8 bases agree with TRBD1. CDR1 and CDR2 (germline): SEHNR, FQNEAQ (reference sequence). The CDR3 has 16 residues. V lost 3 bases, J lost 7 bases, and 11 bases stayed unmatched. The CDR3 here is CASSLVVQGAYNEQFF. The CDR3 DNA reads TGTGCCAGCAGCTTGGTCGTTCAGGGGGCTTATAATGAGCAGTTCTTC.

The rearrangement joins TRBV3-1 (or the pseudogene TRBV3-2) to TRBJ1-3; D is undetermined. This CDR3 contains 12 residues. Trimming pared 2 bases from V and 6 bases from J, leaving 5 bases between. Germline loops: CDR1 LGHDT, CDR2 YNNKEL (reference sequence). The CDR3, as DNA: TGTGCCAGCAGCCAACGGGCAAACACCATATATTTT. Its protein is CASSQRANTIYF.

The chain uses TRBV4-1 and TRBJ1-6, with 9 bases aligning to TRBD1. The germline gives CDR1 MGHRA, CDR2 YSYEKL. J lost 7 bases, V lost 2 bases, and 3 bases had no gene match. The CDR3 totals 15 residues. The CDR3, as DNA: TGCGCCAGCAGCCAAACCGACAGGGGGAATTCACCCCTCCACTTT. Its protein product is CASSQTDRGNSPLHF.

V is TRBV6-5 and J is TRBJ1-6; D is uncertain. The CDR3 is 13 residues long. Looked up from germline, CDR1 is MNHEY and CDR2 is SVGAGI. V lost 8 bases to trimming and J lost 9 bases, with 14 bases between them. The CDR3 coding sequence is TGTGCCAGCTCGGACGGCTTGTTTTCACCCCTCCACTTT. This gives the protein CASSDGLFSPLHF.

This chain links TRBV28 with TRBJ1-6; D is unresolved. Germline V CDR1 and CDR2: MDHEN, SYDVKM. V gave up 3 bases and J gave up 8 bases, with 11 bases separating them. The length of the CDR3 is 14 residues. The CDR3 DNA follows: TGTGCCAGCAGTTTCCCAGGAGAAGATTCACCCCTCCACTTT. This codes for CASSFPGEDSPLHF. The whole variable domain, filled in from reference TRBV28 and TRBJ1-6, reads DVKVTQSSRYLVKRTGEKVFLECVQDMDHENMFWYRQDPGLGLRLIYFSYDVKMKEKGDIPEGYSVSREKKERFSLILESASTNQTSMYLCASSFPGEDSPLHFGNGTRLTVT.

The V gene is TRBV19, the J gene TRBJ1-1, with D uncertain. Germline V CDR1 and CDR2: LNHDA, SQIVND (reference sequence). With 3 bases removed from V and 3 bases from J, the gap between germline ends came to 11 bases. The CDR3 has 14 amino acids. CDR3 DNA sequence: TGTGCCAGTAGTATGAGGGATAGGGACACTGAAGCTTTCTTT. It translates to CASSMRDRDTEAFF.

The chain joins TRBV7-9 to TRBJ2-3, with 13 bases identical to TRBD2. CDR3 length equals 17 residues. Trimming took 1 base from V and 0 from J; bases not matched to a gene: 1. Per the germline V gene, CDR1 is SEHNR and CDR2 is FQNEAQ (reference sequence). The CDR3 loop is CASSLVGLAGSTDTQYF. CDR3 sequence (DNA): TGTGCCAGCAGCTTAGTGGGACTAGCGGGAAGCACAGATACGCAGTATTTT.

V and J are TRBV16 and TRBJ2-1; 7 nucleotides line up with TRBD2. Looked up from germline, CDR1 is KGHSY and CDR2 is FQNENV. The CDR3 covers 16 residues. V lost 1 base and J lost 5; bases outside the gene matches: 8. As DNA, the CDR3 is TGTGCCAGCAGCCAATTTACGGGGGGATCTCACAATGAGCAGTTCTTC. As protein: CASSQFTGGSHNEQFF.

V and J are TRBV4-2 and TRBJ2-7; TRBD2 matches at 13 bases. Trimming at V came to 5 bases and at J to 5 bases, leaving 12 bases not matched to a gene. The CDR3 covers 17 residues. Germline V gene sequence: CDR1 LGHNA, CDR2 YNFKEQ. Here the CDR3 DNA reads TGTGCCAGCAGCACCTACCGGACTAGCGGGGGTAGGGACGAGCAGTACTTC. Protein sequence: CASSTYRTSGGRDEQYF.

V is TRBV7-8 and J is TRBJ2-7; 7 bases are shared with TRBD2. In germline, CDR1 is SGHVS, CDR2 FQNEAQ. The CDR3 extends over 15 amino acids. V trimming: 2 bases; J trimming: 2 bases; junction bases outside the gene matches: 6. CDR3 sequence reads: CASSLLAEITYEQYF. The CDR3 nucleotides are TGTGCCAGCAGCTTACTAGCGGAGATCACCTACGAGCAGTACTTC.

The genes are TRBV5-1 and TRBJ2-5; D gene uncertain. CDR3 length: 15 residues. Germline V lookup: CDR1 SGHRS, CDR2 YFSETQ. Trimming took 0 bases from V and 0 from J, leaving 9 bases between them. The CDR3 protein is CASSLANPYQETQYF. CDR3 nucleotides: TGCGCCAGCAGCTTGGCAAATCCGTACCAAGAGACCCAGTACTTC.